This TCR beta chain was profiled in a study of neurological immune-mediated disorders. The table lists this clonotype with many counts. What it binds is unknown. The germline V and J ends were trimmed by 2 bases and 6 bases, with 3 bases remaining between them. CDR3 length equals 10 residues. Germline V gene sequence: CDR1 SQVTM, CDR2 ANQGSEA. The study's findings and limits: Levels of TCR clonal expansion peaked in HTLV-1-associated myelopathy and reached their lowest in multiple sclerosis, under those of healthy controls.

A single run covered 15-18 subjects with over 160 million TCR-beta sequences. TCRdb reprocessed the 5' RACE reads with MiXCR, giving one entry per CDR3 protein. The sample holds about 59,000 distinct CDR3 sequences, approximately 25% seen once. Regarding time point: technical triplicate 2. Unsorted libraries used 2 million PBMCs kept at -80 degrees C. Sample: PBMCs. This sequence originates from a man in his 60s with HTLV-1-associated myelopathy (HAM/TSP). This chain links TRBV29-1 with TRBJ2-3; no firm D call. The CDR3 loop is CSVESDTQYF. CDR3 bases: TGCAGCGTTGAATCTGATACGCAGTATTTT.